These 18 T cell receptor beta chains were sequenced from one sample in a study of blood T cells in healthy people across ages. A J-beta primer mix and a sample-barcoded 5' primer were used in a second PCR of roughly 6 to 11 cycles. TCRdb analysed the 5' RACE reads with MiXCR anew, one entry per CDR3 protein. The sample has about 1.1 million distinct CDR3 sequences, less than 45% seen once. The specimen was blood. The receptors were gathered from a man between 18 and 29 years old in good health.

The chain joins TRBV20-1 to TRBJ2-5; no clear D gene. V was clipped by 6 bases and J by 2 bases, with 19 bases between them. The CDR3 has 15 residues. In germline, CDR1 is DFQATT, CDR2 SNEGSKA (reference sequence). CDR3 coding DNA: TGCAGTGCCATCACGGGTGAGGCACAACAAGAGACCCAGTACTTC. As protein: CSAITGEAQQETQYF.

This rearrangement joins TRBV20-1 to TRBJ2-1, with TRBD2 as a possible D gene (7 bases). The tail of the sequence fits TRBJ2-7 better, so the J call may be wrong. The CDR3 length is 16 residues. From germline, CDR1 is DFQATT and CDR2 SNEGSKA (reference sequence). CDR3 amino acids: CSGAGALSSSYNEQYF. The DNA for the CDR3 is TGCAGTGGGGCGGGGGCCCTTTCGAGCTCCTACAATGAGCAGTACTTC.

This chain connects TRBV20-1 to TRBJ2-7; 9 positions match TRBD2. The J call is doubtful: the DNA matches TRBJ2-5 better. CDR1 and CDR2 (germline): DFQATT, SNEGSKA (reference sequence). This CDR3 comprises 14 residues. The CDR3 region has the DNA TGCAGTGCTAAGACTAGCGGTCAAAGGGAGACCCAGTACTTC. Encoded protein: CSAKTSGQRETQYF.

CDR3 protein: CASSYSPPRGSYNEQFF. CDR3 sequence (DNA): TGTGCCAGCAGTTACTCCCCGCCAAGGGGCTCCTACAATGAGCAGTTCTTC. This chain uses TRBV6-5 with TRBJ2-1, with a tentative D call TRBD1 (5 bases). Germline CDR1 reads MNHEY; CDR2 reads SVGAGI. The V gene lost 0 bases and the J gene lost 0 bases, with 12 bases spanning the gap. This CDR3 is 17 amino acids long.

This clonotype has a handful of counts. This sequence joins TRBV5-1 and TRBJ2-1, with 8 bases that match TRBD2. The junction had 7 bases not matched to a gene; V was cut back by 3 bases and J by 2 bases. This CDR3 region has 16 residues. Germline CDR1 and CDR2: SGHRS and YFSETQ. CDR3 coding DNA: TGCGCCAGCAGCTGGGGCAGCGGGGGTACCTACAATGAGCAGTTCTTC. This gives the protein CASSWGSGGTYNEQFF.

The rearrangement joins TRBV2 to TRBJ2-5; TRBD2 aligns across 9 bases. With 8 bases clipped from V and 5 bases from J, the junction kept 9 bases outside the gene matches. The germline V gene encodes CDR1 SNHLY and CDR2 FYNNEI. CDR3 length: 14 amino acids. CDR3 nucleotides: TGTGCCAGCTCCGCGGGGGGGCGGTTTGAGACCCAGTACTTC. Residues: CASSAGGRFETQYF.

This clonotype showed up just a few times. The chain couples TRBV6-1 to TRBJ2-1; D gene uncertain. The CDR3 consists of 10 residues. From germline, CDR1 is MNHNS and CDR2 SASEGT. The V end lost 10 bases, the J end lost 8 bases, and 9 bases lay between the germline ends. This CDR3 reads CANNNDEQFF. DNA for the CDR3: TGTGCCAATAATAATGATGAGCAGTTCTTC.

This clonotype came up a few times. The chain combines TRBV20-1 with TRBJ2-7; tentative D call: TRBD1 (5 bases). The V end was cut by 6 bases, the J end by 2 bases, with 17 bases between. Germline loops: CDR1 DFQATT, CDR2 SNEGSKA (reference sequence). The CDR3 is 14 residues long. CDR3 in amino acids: CSARSTRQTYEQYF. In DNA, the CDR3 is TGCAGTGCCCGCTCCACCCGACAGACCTACGAGCAGTACTTC.

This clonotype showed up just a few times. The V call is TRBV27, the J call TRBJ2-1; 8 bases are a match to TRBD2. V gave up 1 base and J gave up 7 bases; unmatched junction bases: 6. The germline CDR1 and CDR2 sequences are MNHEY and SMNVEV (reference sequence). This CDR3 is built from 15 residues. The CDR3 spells CASSLYGGEWNEQFF. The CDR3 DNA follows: TGTGCCAGCAGTTTATACGGGGGGGAATGGAATGAGCAGTTCTTC.

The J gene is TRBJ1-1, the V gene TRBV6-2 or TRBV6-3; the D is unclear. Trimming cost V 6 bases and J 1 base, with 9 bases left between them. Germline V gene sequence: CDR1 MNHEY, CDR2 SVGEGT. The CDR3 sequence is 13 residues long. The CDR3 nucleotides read TGTGCCAGCAGCCACGAGGAGAACACTGAAGCTTTCTTT. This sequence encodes CASSHEENTEAFF.

The CDR3 nucleotides read TGTGCCAGCAGCGTAGACCCTTTCGGCAATGAGCAGTTCTTC. The encoded protein is CASSVDPFGNEQFF. The V gene is TRBV9, the J gene TRBJ2-1; D ambiguous. Germline V gene data show CDR1 as SGDLS and CDR2 as YYNGEE. The CDR3 spans 14 residues. Trimming cost V 0 bases and J 6 bases, with 10 bases left between them.

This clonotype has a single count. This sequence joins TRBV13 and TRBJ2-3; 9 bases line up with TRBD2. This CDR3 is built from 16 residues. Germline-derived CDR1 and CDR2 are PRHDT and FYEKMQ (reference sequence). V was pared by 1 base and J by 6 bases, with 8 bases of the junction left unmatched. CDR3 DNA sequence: TGTGCCAGCAGCTTAGTGTCTAGCGGGGTCGGGGATACGCAGTATTTT. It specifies CASSLVSSGVGDTQYF.

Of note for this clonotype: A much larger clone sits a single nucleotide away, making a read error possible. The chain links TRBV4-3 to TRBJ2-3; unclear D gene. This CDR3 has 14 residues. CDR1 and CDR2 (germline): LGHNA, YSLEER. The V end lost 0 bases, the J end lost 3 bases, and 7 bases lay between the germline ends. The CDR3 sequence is CASSQDPETDTQYF. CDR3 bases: TGCGCCAGCAGCCAAGATCCGGAAACAGATACGCAGTATTTT.

The CDR3 coding sequence is TGCAGCGTTGAAGAATCCTCCAGCTACGAGCAGTACTTC. Translated, it gives CSVEESSSYEQYF. V and J are TRBV29-1 and TRBJ2-7; D call uncertain. Trimming removed 0 bases from V and 3 bases from J, with 9 bases in between. Germline CDR1 reads SQVTM; CDR2 reads ANQGSEA. The CDR3 covers 13 residues.

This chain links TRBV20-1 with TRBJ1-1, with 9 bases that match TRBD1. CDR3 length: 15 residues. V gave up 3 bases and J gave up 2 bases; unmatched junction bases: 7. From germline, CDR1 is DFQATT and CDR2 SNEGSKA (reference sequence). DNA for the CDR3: TGCAGTGCTAGGGAAACAGGGGGCACCAACACTGAAGCTTTCTTT. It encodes CSARETGGTNTEAFF.

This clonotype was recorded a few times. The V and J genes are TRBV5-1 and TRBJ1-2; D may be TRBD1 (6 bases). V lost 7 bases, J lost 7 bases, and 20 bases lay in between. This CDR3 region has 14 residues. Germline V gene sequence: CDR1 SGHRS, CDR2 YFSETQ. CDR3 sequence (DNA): TGCGCCAGCCGCTCCATGGGACAAGACTTTGGCTACACCTTC. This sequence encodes CASRSMGQDFGYTF.

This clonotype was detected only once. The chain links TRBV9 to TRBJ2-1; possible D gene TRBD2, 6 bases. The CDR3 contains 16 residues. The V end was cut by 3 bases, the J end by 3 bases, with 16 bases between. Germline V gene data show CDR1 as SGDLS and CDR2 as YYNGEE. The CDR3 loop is CASSALVGGLYNEQFF. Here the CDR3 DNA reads TGTGCCAGCAGCGCATTAGTGGGGGGACTCTACAATGAGCAGTTCTTC.

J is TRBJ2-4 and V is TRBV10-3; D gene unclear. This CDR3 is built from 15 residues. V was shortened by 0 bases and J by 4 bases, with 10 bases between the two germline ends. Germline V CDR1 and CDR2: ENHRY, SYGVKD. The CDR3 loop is CAISESAASKNIQYF. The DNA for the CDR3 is TGTGCCATCAGTGAGTCGGCAGCAAGTAAAAACATTCAGTACTTC.